The present entry profiles one T cell receptor beta chain with its context. As yet, its antigen is unknown. This sample is part of a study of T cell responses to AZD1222 COVID-19 vaccine. Trimming removed 9 bases from V and 4 bases from J, with 16 bases in between. Germline V gene sequence: CDR1 LNHDA, CDR2 SQIVND (reference sequence). This CDR3 spans 14 amino acids. Broader study findings: Compared with day 0, the breadth and depth of the Spike-specific TCR repertoire rose significantly after two doses of AZD1222.

The table came from immunoSEQ multiplex PCR; TCRdb's copy has only in-frame clones and leaves some out. This sample has more than 100,000 clones, with about nine tenths found just once. Sequences were derived from peripheral blood, sampled on day 0 of AZD1222 vaccination. This clonotype was sampled from an adult in good health. V and J are TRBV19 and TRBJ1-5; D is unresolved. CDR3 sequence: CASSPLRENQPQHF. CDR3 nucleotide sequence: TGTGCCAGCAGTCCCCTGAGGGAAAATCAGCCCCAGCATTTT.